These 24 T cell receptor beta chains came from one sample sequenced in a study of OX40 agonist ivuxolimab in advanced cancers. Profiling relied on immunoSEQ multiplex PCR, and the TCRdb table lists in-frame clones only, not all of them. The repertoire holds roughly 34,000 clones, roughly nine tenths seen once, with approximately 0.9% in the top ten. The starting material was CD4+ or CD8+ T cells sorted from blood, obtained in a trial of the OX40 agonist ivuxolimab. Receptor source: an adult with an advanced solid tumor such as melanoma, head and neck, liver or kidney cancer.

The genes are TRBV5-1 and TRBJ2-5, with D unclear. The CDR3 length is 15 residues. Per germline, CDR1 SGHRS and CDR2 YFSETQ. V was pared by 0 bases and J by 1 base, with 10 bases between. The DNA of the CDR3 is TGCGCCAGCAGCTTGGCCTCTGGGCCCCAAGAGACCCAGTACTTC. Amino acids: CASSLASGPQETQYF.

The chain combines TRBV28 with TRBJ2-7, with D hard to call. The CDR3 runs to 11 residues. From germline, CDR1 is MDHEN and CDR2 SYDVKM. With 11 bases removed from V and 1 base from J, the gap between germline ends came to 9 bases. In DNA form, the CDR3 reads TGTGCCTCGCGTATGTCCTACGAGCAGTACTTC. It codes for CASRMSYEQYF.

This chain links TRBV8-2 with TRBJ1-5. TRBV8-2 has pseudogene status. The CDR3 sequence is 13 residues long. CDR3 amino acids: CARPDYSNQPQHF. The CDR3 DNA sequence: TGTGCACGGCCCGACTATAGCAATCAGCCCCAGCATTTT.

The gene calls are TRBV18 and TRBJ1-2; TRBD1 matches 10 bases. The CDR3 has 13 residues. V was pared by 2 bases and J by 8 bases, with 2 bases of the junction left unmatched. CDR1 KGHSH and CDR2 LQKENI come from the germline V gene. The CDR3 bases are TGTGCCAGCTCACCAGGGACAGGGGTCGGCTACACCTTC. Its protein product is CASSPGTGVGYTF.

The CDR3 bases are TGCGCCAGCAGCCCGGGACAGGGGGCGCCTGGAAACACCATATATTTT. This codes for CASSPGQGAPGNTIYF. The chain recombines TRBV5-1 with TRBJ1-3; 12 bases align to TRBD1. Per the germline V gene, CDR1 is SGHRS and CDR2 is YFSETQ. V trimming: 4 bases; J trimming: 2 bases; junction bases outside the gene matches: 4. This CDR3 comprises 16 residues.

The rearrangement links TRBV7-9 to TRBJ2-3; D is unresolved. With 1 base removed from V and 1 base from J, the gap between germline ends came to 12 bases. The CDR3 spans 16 residues. Germline V gives CDR1 SEHNR, CDR2 FQNEAQ (reference sequence). The CDR3 loop reads CASSLGDVRRTDTQYF. CDR3 in DNA: TGTGCCAGCAGCTTAGGTGATGTCAGACGCACAGATACGCAGTATTTT.

The chain employs TRBV7-8 and TRBJ2-5; 8 nucleotides line up with TRBD1. Germline CDR1 is SGHVS and CDR2 is FQNEAQ. The length of the CDR3 is 16 residues. Unmatched junction bases numbered 10, after V lost 5 bases and J lost 2 bases. The CDR3 bases are TGTGCCAGCAGCCCCGACCCGCAGGGGGCGCAAGAGACCCAGTACTTC. Translated: CASSPDPQGAQETQYF.

This sequence joins TRBV27 and TRBJ2-2; 10 nucleotides agree with TRBD2. The CDR3 has 16 amino acids. The J segment lost 8 bases and the V segment lost 3 bases, leaving 9 bases of the junction unmatched. Germline CDR1 MNHEY, CDR2 SMNVEV (reference sequence). CDR3 in amino acids: CASSFLASGSSGELFF. DNA for the CDR3: TGTGCCAGCAGTTTCTTGGCTAGCGGGAGTTCAGGGGAGCTGTTTTTT.

V and J are TRBV7-3 and TRBJ2-1; 8 bases are a match to TRBD2. This CDR3 spans 15 amino acids. With 7 bases clipped from V and 4 bases from J, the junction kept 9 bases outside the gene matches. CDR1 and CDR2 from the germline V gene are SGHTA and FQGTGA. The CDR3 DNA reads TGTGCCAGCAACATTCCCGGGGGGGCTTACAATGAGCAGTTCTTC. Protein: CASNIPGGAYNEQFF.

The rearrangement uses TRBV28 and TRBJ1-1; D unresolved. The germline V gene encodes CDR1 MDHEN and CDR2 SYDVKM. Trimming pared 7 bases from V and 2 bases from J, leaving 5 bases between. This CDR3 is 11 amino acids long. The CDR3: CASISNTEAFF. CDR3 DNA sequence: TGTGCCAGCATATCTAACACTGAAGCTTTCTTT.

The J gene is TRBJ2-1, the V gene TRBV10-3; D unclear. The ends were cut back, 11 bases at V and 5 bases at J, with 13 bases in the middle. Germline values: CDR1 ENHRY, CDR2 SYGVKD. The CDR3 runs to 12 residues. The CDR3 region has the DNA TGTGCCGGGTCGGCGGATCACAATGAGCAGTTCTTC. Translating it yields CAGSADHNEQFF.

This clone was counted a single time. This chain connects TRBV28 to TRBJ1-5, with a weak D call TRBD1 (5 bases). Trimming shortened V by 8 bases and J by 0 bases, and 8 bases separated the two germline ends. The CDR3 extends over 13 amino acids. Germline CDR1 is MDHEN and CDR2 is SYDVKM. The CDR3 DNA reads as TGTGCCAGCGTGACAGTTAGCAATCAGCCCCAGCATTTT. Translation gives CASVTVSNQPQHF.

This clone appeared once. The chain uses TRBV7-9 and TRBJ1-2; D might be TRBD1 (5 bases). V lost 0 bases and J 3 bases, leaving 5 bases between the germline ends. There are 13 residues in the CDR3. The V gene's germline CDR1 is SEHNR and CDR2 FQNEAQ (reference sequence). In DNA, the CDR3 is TGTGCCAGCAGCTTAGCGACAGACTATGGCTACACCTTC. It is translated as CASSLATDYGYTF.

The chain is built from TRBV5-6 and TRBJ2-1; D gene unclear. The CDR3 is made up of 18 amino acids. Germline assignment: CDR1 SGHDT and CDR2 YYEEEE. V gave up 6 bases and J gave up 0 bases, with 22 bases separating them. As DNA, the CDR3 is TGTGCCAGCATCTTCTTGACGTCCGGAATAAACTCCTACAATGAGCAGTTCTTC. Amino acid sequence: CASIFLTSGINSYNEQFF. Variable domain in full (rest from reference TRBV5-6 and TRBJ2-1): DAGVTQSPTHLIKTRGQQVTLRCSPKSGHDTVSWYQQALGQGPQFIFQYYEEEERQRGNFPDRFSGHQFPNYSSELNVNALLLGDSALYLCASIFLTSGINSYNEQFFGPGTRLTVL.

The chain couples TRBV10-1 to TRBJ2-1, with TRBD2 identical over 7 bases. Germline lookup yields CDR1 WNHNN and CDR2 SYGVQD (reference sequence). The CDR3 length is 13 residues. The V and J ends lost 4 bases and 7 bases, in that order; junction bases with no gene match: 4. In DNA, the CDR3 is TGCGCCAGCAGTGCTGGGGGGGGGAATGAGCAGTTCTTC. Translated: CASSAGGGNEQFF.

V gene TRBV5-1 combines with J gene TRBJ2-2, with TRBD1 matching over 9 bases. This CDR3 has 15 amino acids. Trimming took 4 bases from V and 4 from J; bases not matched to a gene: 5. CDR1 and CDR2 (germline): SGHRS, YFSETQ. CDR3 protein: CASSRRDRATGELFF. The CDR3 DNA reads TGCGCCAGCAGCCGCAGGGACAGGGCCACCGGGGAGCTGTTTTTT.

V usage is TRBV2 and J usage is TRBJ2-3; a weak D match, TRBD1 (6 bases). The V gene lost 5 bases and the J gene lost 0 bases, with 12 bases spanning the gap. In germline, CDR1 is SNHLY, CDR2 FYNNEI. CDR3 size: 15 residues. CDR3 region: CASSYLRGSTDTQYF. The CDR3 nucleotides read TGTGCCAGCAGTTACTTGAGGGGGAGCACAGATACGCAGTATTTT. The full variable domain, its missing parts supplied by reference TRBV2 and TRBJ2-3, is EPEVTQTPSHQVTQMGQEVILRCVPISNHLYFYWYRQILGQKVEFLVSFYNNEISEKSEIFDDQFSVERPDGSNFTLKIRSTKLEDSAMYFCASSYLRGSTDTQYFGPGTRLTVL.

The chain combines TRBV7-3 with TRBJ2-1, with 14 bases matching TRBD2. CDR3 size: 16 residues. V lost 4 bases to trimming and J lost 8 bases; unmatched junction nucleotides: 7. CDR1 and CDR2 (germline): SGHTA, FQGTGA. The CDR3 DNA is TGTGCCAGCAGCTCCGGACTAGCGGGGGGACTCCATGAGCAGTTCTTC. Translation: CASSSGLAGGLHEQFF.

The table lists this clone with a count of one. The V call is TRBV7-9, the J call TRBJ2-1; D might be TRBD1 (5 bases). The V end was cut by 7 bases, the J end by 4 bases, with 17 bases between. Germline assignment: CDR1 SEHNR and CDR2 FQNEAQ (reference sequence). The CDR3 is made up of 15 amino acids. In DNA form, the CDR3 reads TGTGCCAGCACTCTAGGGGTTATTGATTACAATGAGCAGTTCTTC. This encodes CASTLGVIDYNEQFF. Combining the CDR3 with reference TRBV7-9 and TRBJ2-1 gives the whole variable domain DTGVSQNPRHKITKRGQNVTFRCDPISEHNRLYWYRQTLGQGPEFLTYFQNEAQLEKSRLLSDRFSAERPKGSFSTLEIQRTEQGDSAMYLCASTLGVIDYNEQFFGPGTRLTVL.

The CDR3 DNA sequence: TGTGCCATCAGTGAGTCGAAGGGTGGATACGAGCAGTACTTC. Its protein is CAISESKGGYEQYF. The chain recombines TRBV10-3 with TRBJ2-7; no reliable D call. CDR1 is ENHRY and CDR2 is SYGVKD in the germline V gene. The CDR3 has 14 amino acids. The ends were cut back, 0 bases at V and 4 bases at J, with 10 bases in the middle.

The chain is built from TRBV29-1 and TRBJ1-4; a possible D gene is TRBD1 (5 bases). Deletions cut 7 bases from V and 7 bases from J, with 16 bases between. The CDR3 loop spans 13 amino acids. Germline CDR1 and CDR2: SQVTM and ANQGSEA. The CDR3 DNA is TGCAGCGCACGCGGGGGGACGGGTGAAAAACTGTTTTTT. Translating it yields CSARGGTGEKLFF. Filled out from reference TRBV29-1 and TRBJ1-4, the complete variable domain reads SAVISQKPSRDICQRGTSLTIQCQVDSQVTMMFWYRQQPGQSLTLIATANQGSEATYESGFVIDKFPISRPNLTFSTLTVSNMSPEDSSIYLCSARGGTGEKLFFGSGTQLSVL.

This clone was seen just once. The chain links TRBV19 to TRBJ2-2; 7 bases agree with TRBD2. The germline CDR1 and CDR2 sequences are LNHDA and SQIVND (reference sequence). V lost 5 bases, J lost 2 bases, and 17 bases stayed unmatched. This CDR3 spans 19 amino acids. CDR3 DNA sequence: TGTGCCAGTAGTCCTATTCGCCCCCGACTAGCAGACAACACCGGGGAGCTGTTTTTT. Its translation is CASSPIRPRLADNTGELFF.

This clone occurred a few times. The genes are TRBV6-1 and TRBJ1-1; D is perhaps TRBD1 (6 bases). Germline loops: CDR1 MNHNS, CDR2 SASEGT. The CDR3 sequence is 13 residues long. Trimming stripped 4 bases from V and 4 bases from J, with 10 bases between. The CDR3 loop reads CASSAGARTEAFF. DNA for the CDR3: TGTGCCAGCAGTGCGGGGGCACGCACTGAAGCTTTCTTT.

With respect to this clone: The sample contains more than one DNA sequence encoding this CDR3. This chain connects TRBV7-9 to TRBJ2-3, with D possibly being TRBD2 (5 bases). The germline V gene encodes CDR1 SEHNR and CDR2 FQNEAQ (reference sequence). With 4 bases removed from V and 4 bases from J, the gap between germline ends came to 9 bases. CDR3 length: 13 amino acids. The CDR3 bases are TGTGCCAGCAGCTCACGAGGGCCAGATACGCAGTATTTT. Its translation is CASSSRGPDTQYF.